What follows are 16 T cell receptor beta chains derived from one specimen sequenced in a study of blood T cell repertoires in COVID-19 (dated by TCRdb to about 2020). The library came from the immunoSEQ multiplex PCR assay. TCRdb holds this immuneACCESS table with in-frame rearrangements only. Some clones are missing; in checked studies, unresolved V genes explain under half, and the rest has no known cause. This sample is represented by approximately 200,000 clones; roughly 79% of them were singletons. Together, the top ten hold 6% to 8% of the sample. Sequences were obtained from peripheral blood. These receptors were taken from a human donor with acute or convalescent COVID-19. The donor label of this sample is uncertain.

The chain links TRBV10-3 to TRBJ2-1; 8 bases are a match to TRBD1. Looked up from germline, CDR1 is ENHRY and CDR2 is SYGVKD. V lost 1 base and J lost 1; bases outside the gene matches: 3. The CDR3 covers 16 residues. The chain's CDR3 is CAISEFQGASYNEQFF. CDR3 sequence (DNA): TGTGCCATCAGTGAGTTTCAGGGGGCGTCCTACAATGAGCAGTTCTTC.

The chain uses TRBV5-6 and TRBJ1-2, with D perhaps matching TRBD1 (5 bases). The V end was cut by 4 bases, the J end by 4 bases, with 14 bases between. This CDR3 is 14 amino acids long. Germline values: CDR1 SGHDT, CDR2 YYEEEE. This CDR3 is CASSIDSLLYGYTF. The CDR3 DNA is TGTGCCAGCAGCATCGACAGCTTACTCTATGGCTACACCTTC.

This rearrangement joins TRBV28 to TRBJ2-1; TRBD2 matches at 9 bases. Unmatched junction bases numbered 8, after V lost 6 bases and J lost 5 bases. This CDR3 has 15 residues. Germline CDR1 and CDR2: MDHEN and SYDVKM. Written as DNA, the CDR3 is TGTGCCAGCAGCCTCAGCGGGAGGCAAGACAATGAGCAGTTCTTC. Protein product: CASSLSGRQDNEQFF.

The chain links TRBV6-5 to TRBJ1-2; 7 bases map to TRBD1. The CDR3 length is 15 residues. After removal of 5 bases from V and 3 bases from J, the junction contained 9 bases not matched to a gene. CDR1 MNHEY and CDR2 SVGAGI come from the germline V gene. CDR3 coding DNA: TGTGCCAGCAGTCTCACGACAGGGCGTGACTATGGCTACACCTTC. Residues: CASSLTTGRDYGYTF.

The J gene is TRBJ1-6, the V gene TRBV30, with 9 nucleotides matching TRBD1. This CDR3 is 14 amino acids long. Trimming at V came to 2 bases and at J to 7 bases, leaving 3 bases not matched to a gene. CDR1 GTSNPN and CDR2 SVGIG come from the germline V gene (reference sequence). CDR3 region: CAWSLGTGNSPLHF. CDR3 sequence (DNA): TGTGCCTGGAGTCTTGGGACAGGGAATTCACCCCTCCACTTT.

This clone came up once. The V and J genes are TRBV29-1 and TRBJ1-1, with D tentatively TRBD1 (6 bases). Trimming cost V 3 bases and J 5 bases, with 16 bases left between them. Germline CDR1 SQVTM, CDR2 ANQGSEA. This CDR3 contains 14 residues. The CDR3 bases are TGCAGCGTTGATGGCCCAGGGGTGCGGACTGAAGCTTTCTTT. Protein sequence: CSVDGPGVRTEAFF.

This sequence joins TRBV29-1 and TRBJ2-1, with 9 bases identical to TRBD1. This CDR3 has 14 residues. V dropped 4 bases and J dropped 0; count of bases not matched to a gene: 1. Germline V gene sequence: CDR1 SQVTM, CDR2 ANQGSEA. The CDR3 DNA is TGCAGCGTTGGGACAGGGGTCTCCTACAATGAGCAGTTCTTC. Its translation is CSVGTGVSYNEQFF.

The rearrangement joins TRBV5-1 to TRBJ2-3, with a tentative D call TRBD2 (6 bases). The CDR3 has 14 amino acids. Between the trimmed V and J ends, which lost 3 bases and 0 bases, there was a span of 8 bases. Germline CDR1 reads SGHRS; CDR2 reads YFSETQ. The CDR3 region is CASSWSGSTDTQYF. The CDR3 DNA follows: TGCGCCAGCAGCTGGAGCGGGAGCACAGATACGCAGTATTTT. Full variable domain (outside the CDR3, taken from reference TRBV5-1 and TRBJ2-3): KAGVTQTPRYLIKTRGQQVTLSCSPISGHRSVSWYQQTPGQGLQFLFEYFSETQRNKGNFPGRFSGRQFSNSRSEMNVSTLELGDSALYLCASSWSGSTDTQYFGPGTRLTVL.

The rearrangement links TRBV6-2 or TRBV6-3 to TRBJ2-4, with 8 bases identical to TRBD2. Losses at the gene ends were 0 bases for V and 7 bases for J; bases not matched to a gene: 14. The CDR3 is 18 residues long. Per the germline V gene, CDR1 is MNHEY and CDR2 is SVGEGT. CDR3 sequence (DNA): TGTGCCAGCAGTTACTCTACCTTTCCGGGACTAGTTGCCAACATTCAGTACTTC. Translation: CASSYSTFPGLVANIQYF.

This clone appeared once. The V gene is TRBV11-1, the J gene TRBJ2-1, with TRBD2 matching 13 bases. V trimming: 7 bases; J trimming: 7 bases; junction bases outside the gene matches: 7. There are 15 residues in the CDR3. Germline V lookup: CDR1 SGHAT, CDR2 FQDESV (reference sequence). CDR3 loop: CASTATSGRFNEQFF. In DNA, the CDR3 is TGTGCCAGCACCGCGACTAGCGGGAGGTTTAATGAGCAGTTCTTC.

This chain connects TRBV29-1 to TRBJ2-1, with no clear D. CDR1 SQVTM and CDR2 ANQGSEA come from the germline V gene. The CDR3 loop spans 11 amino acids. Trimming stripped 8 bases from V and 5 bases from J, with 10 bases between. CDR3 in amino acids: CSSHRHNEQFF. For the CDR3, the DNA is TGCAGCTCACACAGACACAATGAGCAGTTCTTC.

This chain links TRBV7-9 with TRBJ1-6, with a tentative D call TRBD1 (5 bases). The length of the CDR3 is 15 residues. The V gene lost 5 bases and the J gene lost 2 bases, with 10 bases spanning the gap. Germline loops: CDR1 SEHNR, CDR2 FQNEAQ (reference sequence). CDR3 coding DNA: TGTGCCAGCAGCGGAGGGGAGGCCTATAATTCACCCCTCCACTTT. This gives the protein CASSGGEAYNSPLHF. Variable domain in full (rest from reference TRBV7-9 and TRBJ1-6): DTGVSQNPRHKITKRGQNVTFRCDPISEHNRLYWYRQTLGQGPEFLTYFQNEAQLEKSRLLSDRFSAERPKGSFSTLEIQRTEQGDSAMYLCASSGGEAYNSPLHFGNGTRLTVT.

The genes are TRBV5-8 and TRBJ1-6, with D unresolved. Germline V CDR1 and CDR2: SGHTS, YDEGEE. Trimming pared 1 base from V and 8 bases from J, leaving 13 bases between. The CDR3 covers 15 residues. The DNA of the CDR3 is TGTGCCAGCAGCTTGCGGGGATTGAGCGATTCACCCCTCCACTTT. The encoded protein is CASSLRGLSDSPLHF. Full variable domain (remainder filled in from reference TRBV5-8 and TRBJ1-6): EAGVTQSPTHLIKTRGQQATLRCSPISGHTSVYWYQQALGLGLQFLLWYDEGEERNRGNFPPRFSGRQFPNYSSELNVNALELEDSALYLCASSLRGLSDSPLHFGNGTRLTVT.

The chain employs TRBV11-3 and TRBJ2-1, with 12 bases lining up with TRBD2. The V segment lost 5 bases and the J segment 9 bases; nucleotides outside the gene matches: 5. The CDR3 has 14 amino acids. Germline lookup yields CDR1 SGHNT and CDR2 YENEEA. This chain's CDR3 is CASSVTSGSFEQFF. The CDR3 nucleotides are TGTGCCAGCAGCGTGACTAGCGGGAGCTTTGAGCAGTTCTTC. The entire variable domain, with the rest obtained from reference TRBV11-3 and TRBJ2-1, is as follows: EAGVVQSPRYKIIEKKQPVAFWCNPISGHNTLYWYLQNLGQGPELLIRYENEEAVDDSQLPKDRFSAERLKGVDSTLKIQPAELGDSAVYLCASSVTSGSFEQFFGPGTRLTVL.

CDR3: CASSYRQGHNEQFF. CDR3 DNA: TGTGCCAGCAGTTATCGCCAGGGCCACAATGAGCAGTTCTTC. The rearrangement links TRBV6-5 to TRBJ2-1; possible D gene TRBD1, 5 bases. The germline gives CDR1 MNHEY, CDR2 SVGAGI. The ends were cut back, 3 bases at V and 5 bases at J, with 11 bases in the middle. This CDR3 region has 14 residues.

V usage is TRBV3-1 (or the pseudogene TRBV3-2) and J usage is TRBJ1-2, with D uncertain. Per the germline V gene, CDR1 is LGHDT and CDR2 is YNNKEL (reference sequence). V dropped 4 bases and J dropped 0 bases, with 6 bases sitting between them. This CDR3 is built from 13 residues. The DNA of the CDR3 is TGTGCCAGCAGCCCCGGTTCTAACTATGGCTACACCTTC. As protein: CASSPGSNYGYTF.